This TCR beta chain was sequenced during a study of blood T cells in healthy people across ages. Study-wide results and caveats: It was held that the diversity estimates obtained from one million T cells were underestimates. CMV status of donors was not determined, possibly confounding expanded clonotype changes.

The CDR3 consists of 12 residues. The germline CDR1 and CDR2 sequences are SGHRS and YFSETQ. V trimming: 4 bases; J trimming: 10 bases; junction bases outside the gene matches: 6. A second roughly 6 to 11 cycle PCR used barcoded and J-beta primers. TCRdb reprocessed the 5' RACE reads with MiXCR, giving one entry per CDR3 protein. In the table there are some 1 million distinct CDR3 sequences, less than 50% of which are singletons. Worth noting for this clonotype: Its antigen is unidentified.

This TCR came from a woman aged 55-69 years in good health. This chain links TRBV5-1 with TRBJ2-7; TRBD1 agrees at 9 bases. Source material: blood. CDR3 DNA: TGCGCCAGCAGCCCGGGACAGGGTGTACAGTACTTC. Amino acid sequence: CASSPGQGVQYF.